This T cell receptor (beta chain) was sequenced for a study of human T cells and chemical hapten exposure. Trimming stripped 5 bases from V and 5 bases from J, with 18 bases between. The germline CDR1 and CDR2 sequences are MNHEY and SMNVEV (reference sequence). The CDR3 runs 15 residues. Time point: patch test 2, 6 weeks after DPC sensitization. As to treatment: therapeutic diphenylcyclopropenone sensitization with weekly scalp DPC. Library construction involved attaching unique molecular identifiers to individual cDNA molecules, which allowed quantitative, reproducible TCR counting. TCRdb fed the RACE reads into MiXCR, producing one record per CDR3 protein. The sample consists of 330,000 or so distinct CDR3 sequences, roughly 6.3% of them appearing once.

Sequenced material: whole blood, taken in connection with sensitization to the hapten diphenylcyclopropenone (DPC). The sequence came from a woman under 30 with alopecia areata. Some clones in this sample may be carry-over from other donors' samples. This chain links TRBV27 with TRBJ2-5, with TRBD1 as a possible D gene (5 bases). Written as DNA, the CDR3 is TGTGCCAGCAGTCCCCTTGACAGTACGGCCGAGACCCAGTACTTC. This sequence encodes CASSPLDSTAETQYF.